The 2 T cell receptor beta chains given below trace back to one sample, sequenced in a study of T-cell reconstitution after alpha-beta-depleted transplantation in children. Unique molecular identifiers featured in how the TCRbeta library was prepared. One entry per CDR3 protein, called by TCRdb with MiXCR from the PCR reads. In the table there are 90,000 to 95,000 distinct CDR3 sequences, 10% to 15% of which are singletons. Source: PBMCs from the stem cell graft donor, taken from the stem cell graft. These receptors came from a human donor who donated a stem cell graft to a child with inherited bone marrow failure.

This clonotype was seen at least ten times. The chain joins TRBV20-1 to TRBJ2-5, with TRBD2 identical over 8 bases. The length of the CDR3 is 13 residues. The germline gives CDR1 DFQATT, CDR2 SNEGSKA (reference sequence). The trim removed 5 bases at V and 2 bases at J, leaving 4 bases unmatched. The DNA of the CDR3 is TGCAGTGCTCAAAGCGGGAGACAAGAGACCCAGTACTTC. Protein: CSAQSGRQETQYF.

The table lists this clonotype with many counts. The chain uses TRBV29-1 and TRBJ2-7, with 9 bases that match TRBD2. CDR1 is SQVTM, CDR2 ANQGSEA, per germline. Trimming removed 7 bases from V and 6 bases from J; junction bases left unmatched: 10. This CDR3 region has 13 residues. This CDR3 is CSGQSGRPGEQYF. In DNA form, the CDR3 reads TGCAGCGGTCAAAGCGGGAGGCCCGGCGAGCAGTACTTC.